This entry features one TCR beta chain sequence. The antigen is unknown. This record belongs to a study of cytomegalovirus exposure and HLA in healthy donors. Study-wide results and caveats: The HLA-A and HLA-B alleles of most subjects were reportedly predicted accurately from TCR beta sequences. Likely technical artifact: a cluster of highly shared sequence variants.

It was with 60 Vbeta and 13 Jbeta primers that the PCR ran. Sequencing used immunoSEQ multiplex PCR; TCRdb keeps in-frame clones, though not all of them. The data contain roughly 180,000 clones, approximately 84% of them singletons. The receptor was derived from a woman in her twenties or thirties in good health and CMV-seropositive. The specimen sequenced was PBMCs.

In DNA, the CDR3 is TGTGCCAGCAGTCTCACGGGTGGTCTTCGACCCCTCCACTTT. This encodes CASSLTGGLRPLHF. J is TRBJ1-6 and V is TRBV7-2; D is uncertain. V lost 6 bases and J lost 12, with 18 bases in between. This CDR3 has 14 residues. Germline CDR1 is SGHTA and CDR2 is FQGNSA.